These 30 T cell receptor beta chains originate from one sample sequenced in a study of OX40 agonist ivuxolimab in advanced cancers. Sequencing used immunoSEQ multiplex PCR; TCRdb keeps in-frame clones, though not all of them. The sample lists roughly 49,000 clones, almost 80% occurring once. Here the sequenced sample was CD4+ or CD8+ T cells sorted from blood, taken in a trial of the OX40 agonist ivuxolimab. The receptors were sampled from an adult with an advanced solid tumor such as melanoma, head and neck, liver or kidney cancer.

The J gene is TRBJ2-2, the V gene TRBV7-2; D may be TRBD1 (5 bases). CDR1 and CDR2 (germline): SGHTA, FQGNSA. This CDR3 contains 14 residues. V lost 6 bases to trimming and J lost 6 bases, with 14 bases between them. The CDR3 spells CASSFNSRAGELFF. As DNA, the CDR3 is TGTGCCAGCAGTTTCAACAGCAGGGCCGGGGAGCTGTTTTTT.

This clone showed up just a few times. This chain connects TRBV27 to TRBJ1-6; D gene uncertain. The CDR3 extends over 17 amino acids. V was pared by 3 bases and J by 0 bases, with 12 bases between. CDR1 and CDR2 from the germline V gene are MNHEY and SMNVEV (reference sequence). CDR3 protein: CASSFTATSSYNSPLHF. The CDR3 DNA reads as TGTGCCAGCAGTTTCACGGCAACTAGCTCCTATAATTCACCCCTCCACTTT.

The rearrangement links TRBV11-2 to TRBJ2-7; TRBD1 might be the D (6 bases). Trimming stripped 6 bases from V and 0 bases from J, with 15 bases between. Germline V gene lookup returns CDR1 SGHAT and CDR2 FQNNGV. CDR3 length: 15 residues. CDR3 residues: CASRSPGVPSYEQYF. CDR3 in DNA: TGTGCCAGCAGGTCACCAGGGGTACCCTCCTACGAGCAGTACTTC.

The V gene is TRBV5-1, the J gene TRBJ2-2; D might be TRBD1 or TRBD2, each matching 5 bases. Germline CDR1 and CDR2: SGHRS and YFSETQ. V lost 0 bases to trimming and J lost 3 bases, with 12 bases between them. This CDR3 spans 16 amino acids. The CDR3 here is CASSLALTADTGELFF. DNA for the CDR3: TGCGCCAGCAGCTTGGCCCTGACAGCGGACACCGGGGAGCTGTTTTTT.

This clone was seen only a few times. The chain uses TRBV5-6 and TRBJ2-1, with no clear D. The length of the CDR3 is 12 residues. Germline V gene sequence: CDR1 SGHDT, CDR2 YYEEEE. V lost 0 bases and J 5 bases, leaving 3 bases between the germline ends. The DNA of the CDR3 is TGTGCCAGCAGCTTGGAAGACAATGAGCAGTTCTTC. It translates to CASSLEDNEQFF. Complete variable domain (other parts from reference TRBV5-6 and TRBJ2-1): DAGVTQSPTHLIKTRGQQVTLRCSPKSGHDTVSWYQQALGQGPQFIFQYYEEEERQRGNFPDRFSGHQFPNYSSELNVNALLLGDSALYLCASSLEDNEQFFGPGTRLTVL.

The V call is TRBV28, the J call TRBJ1-5; no reliable D call. Per the germline V gene, CDR1 is MDHEN and CDR2 is SYDVKM. Deletions cut 6 bases from V and 0 bases from J, with 9 bases between. The CDR3 has 14 residues. The CDR3 coding sequence is TGTGCCAGCAGCGTACGTTATAGCAATCAGCCCCAGCATTTT. It encodes CASSVRYSNQPQHF.

This chain links TRBV9 with TRBJ1-4; D unresolved. The CDR3 loop spans 15 amino acids. V shed 2 bases and J shed 0 bases, with 8 bases lying between them. Germline-derived CDR1 and CDR2 are SGDLS and YYNGEE. The CDR3 here is CASSVMGTTNEKLFF. The CDR3 nucleotides read TGTGCCAGCAGCGTTATGGGGACAACTAATGAAAAACTGTTTTTT.

This sequence joins TRBV6-5 and TRBJ1-2, with a tentative D call TRBD1 (6 bases). The CDR3 extends over 12 amino acids. Per germline, CDR1 MNHEY and CDR2 SVGAGI. Trimming left V 7 bases short and J 4 bases short, with 10 bases between. CDR3 sequence reads: CASNARGYGYTF. Here the CDR3 DNA reads TGTGCCAGCAACGCCAGGGGCTATGGCTACACCTTC.

This clone was seen more than once but under ten times. CDR3 nucleotides: TGTGCCAGCTCGGGACAGGGTGTTCGTGGCTACACCTTC. It is translated as CASSGQGVRGYTF. The chain joins TRBV18 to TRBJ1-2; 9 bases match TRBD1. Trimming took 6 bases from V and 7 from J; bases not matched to a gene: 6. Germline V gene lookup returns CDR1 KGHSH and CDR2 LQKENI. The CDR3 consists of 13 residues.

The V and J genes are TRBV30 and TRBJ2-7, with D hard to call. Looked up from germline, CDR1 is GTSNPN and CDR2 is SVGIG (reference sequence). V lost 1 base to trimming and J lost 1 base, with 2 bases between them. The CDR3 has 11 residues. The CDR3: CAWSASYEQYF. CDR3 DNA: TGTGCCTGGAGTGCATCCTACGAGCAGTACTTC.

The chain employs TRBV7-8 and TRBJ2-5, with 7 bases fitting TRBD1. The CDR3 loop spans 18 amino acids. The germline V gene has CDR1 SGHVS and CDR2 FQNEAQ. Trimming cost V 1 base and J 5 bases; bases outside gene matches: 16. CDR3 in amino acids: CASSLGGTDLRLGETQYF. The CDR3 DNA reads as TGTGCCAGCAGCTTAGGAGGGACAGACCTTCGCCTAGGCGAGACCCAGTACTTC.

This chain uses TRBV7-9 with TRBJ1-1; no firm D call. V was cut by 1 base and J by 0 bases, with 15 bases left in between. The CDR3 sequence is 17 residues long. Germline CDR1 reads SEHNR; CDR2 reads FQNEAQ (reference sequence). CDR3 nucleotides: TGTGCCAGCAGCTTAGGAGAAGTCGGGTTTATGAACACTGAAGCTTTCTTT. Translation gives CASSLGEVGFMNTEAFF.

J is TRBJ1-3 and V is TRBV19; D not resolved. The CDR3 has 14 amino acids. Germline V CDR1 and CDR2: LNHDA, SQIVND (reference sequence). The V and J ends lost 8 bases and 0 bases respectively, with 11 bases between them. As DNA, the CDR3 is TGTGCCAGTGGGTTTCAATTCTCTGGAAACACCATATATTTT. Its protein is CASGFQFSGNTIYF.

The DNA of the CDR3 is TGTGCCAGTAGTCCCCTCCGGGGCACTGAAGCTTTCTTT. This codes for CASSPLRGTEAFF. The rearrangement joins TRBV19 to TRBJ1-1; D gene unclear. Looked up from germline, CDR1 is LNHDA and CDR2 is SQIVND (reference sequence). V was trimmed by 5 bases and J by 4 bases, leaving 11 bases between them. This CDR3 has 13 amino acids.

The rearrangement links TRBV6-6 to TRBJ2-3; possibly TRBD2 for D (6 bases). This CDR3 has 14 amino acids. The germline V and J ends were trimmed by 8 bases and 3 bases, with 15 bases remaining between them. The germline V gene has CDR1 MNHNY and CDR2 SVGAGI (reference sequence). CDR3 nucleotide sequence: TGTGCCAGCTCTCGGGGACTCGGAACAGATACGCAGTATTTT. Its protein product is CASSRGLGTDTQYF.

The chain is built from TRBV5-4 and TRBJ2-2; a weak D match, TRBD1 (6 bases). The V end lost 4 bases, the J end lost 3 bases, and 13 bases lay between the germline ends. The CDR3 loop spans 15 amino acids. From germline, CDR1 is SGHNT and CDR2 YYREEE (reference sequence). The CDR3 DNA sequence: TGTGCCAGCAGCACTACAGGGCCGGACACCGGGGAGCTGTTTTTT. Translating gives CASSTTGPDTGELFF.

Only one count was recorded for this clone. V gene TRBV11-2 combines with J gene TRBJ1-1; TRBD1 aligns across 9 bases. J gave up 4 bases and V 4 bases, and 4 bases lay outside the gene matches. This CDR3 comprises 14 residues. Germline lookup yields CDR1 SGHAT and CDR2 FQNNGV. The CDR3 spells CASSYRDRVTEAFF. The CDR3 DNA reads TGTGCCAGCAGCTACCGGGACAGGGTCACTGAAGCTTTCTTT.

The chain uses TRBV9 and TRBJ2-2; D is unresolved. The germline gives CDR1 SGDLS, CDR2 YYNGEE. Trimming pared 5 bases from V and 6 bases from J, leaving 17 bases between. The CDR3 has 15 amino acids. As DNA, the CDR3 is TGTGCCAGCAGTCTAGTCCTTGGGCCCGCCGGGGAGCTGTTTTTT. It translates to CASSLVLGPAGELFF.

Here the CDR3 DNA reads TGTGCCAGCAGCTTATATCAGGGGATGCCAGATACGCAGTATTTT. Encoded protein: CASSLYQGMPDTQYF. The J gene is TRBJ2-3, the V gene TRBV7-6, with a possible D match to TRBD1 (6 bases). The ends were cut back, 2 bases at V and 4 bases at J, with 13 bases in the middle. The CDR3 is 15 residues long. CDR1 and CDR2 (germline): SGHVS, FNYEAQ. Full variable domain (rest looked up from reference TRBV7-6 and TRBJ2-3): GAGVSQSPRYKVTKRGQDVALRCDPISGHVSLYWYRQALGQGPEFLTYFNYEAQQDKSGLPNDRFSAERPEGSISTLTIQRTEQRDSAMYRCASSLYQGMPDTQYFGPGTRLTVL.

The chain carries TRBV6-1 and TRBJ2-7, with D perhaps TRBD1 (6 bases). In germline, CDR1 is MNHNS, CDR2 SASEGT. Trimming removed 3 bases at V and 2 bases at J, with 17 bases between. This CDR3 is 16 amino acids long. The chain's CDR3 is CASSEVPTGLAYEQYF. As DNA, the CDR3 is TGTGCCAGCAGTGAGGTCCCTACAGGGCTCGCCTACGAGCAGTACTTC.

This clone was found once. The V gene is TRBV6-5, the J gene TRBJ2-7; 7 bases are a match to TRBD2. V lost 6 bases to trimming and J lost 4 bases; unmatched junction nucleotides: 12. Germline V gene data show CDR1 as MNHEY and CDR2 as SVGAGI. This CDR3 spans 15 amino acids. The CDR3: CASSLRLAGGYEQYF. The CDR3 coding sequence is TGTGCCAGCAGCCTTCGACTAGCCGGAGGGTACGAGCAGTACTTC.

This rearrangement joins TRBV5-5 to TRBJ2-7; a weak D match, TRBD1 (5 bases). The CDR3 has 15 amino acids. Germline CDR1 reads SGHKS; CDR2 reads YYEKEE (reference sequence). V gave up 4 bases and J gave up 3 bases, with 17 bases separating them. In DNA form, the CDR3 reads TGTGCCAGCAGCGTCCTCGCAGGGTCAGGCTACGAGCAGTACTTC. The encoded protein is CASSVLAGSGYEQYF.

This clone was seen just once. This chain uses TRBV7-9 with TRBJ2-1; D ambiguous. This CDR3 is built from 15 residues. With 1 base removed from V and 5 bases from J, the gap between germline ends came to 12 bases. CDR1 is SEHNR and CDR2 is FQNEAQ in the germline V gene (reference sequence). The CDR3 sequence is CASSLVSGEDNEQFF. In nucleotides, the CDR3 is TGTGCCAGCAGCTTAGTTTCCGGCGAGGACAATGAGCAGTTCTTC.

The chain carries TRBV4-2 and TRBJ2-7; 7 bases match TRBD2. There are 15 residues in the CDR3. V lost 5 bases to trimming and J lost 0 bases; unmatched junction nucleotides: 7. Germline V gene sequence: CDR1 LGHNA, CDR2 YNFKEQ. For the CDR3, the DNA is TGTGCCAGCAGCTATACTAGCGCGAGCTCCTACGAGCAGTACTTC. Translation gives CASSYTSASSYEQYF.

The chain links TRBV7-2 to TRBJ2-7; 8 bases fit TRBD1. V lost 5 bases and J lost 2; bases outside the gene matches: 5. Germline V gene lookup returns CDR1 SGHTA and CDR2 FQGNSA. This CDR3 is 14 amino acids long. The CDR3 bases are TGTGCCAGCAGCCCGCGGACAGGGACCTACGAGCAGTACTTC. Protein product: CASSPRTGTYEQYF.

This chain joins TRBV29-1 and TRBJ2-5; 10 bases match TRBD2. CDR3 length: 17 amino acids. Germline V gene sequence: CDR1 SQVTM, CDR2 ANQGSEA. After removal of 4 bases from V and 2 bases from J, the junction contained 13 bases not matched to a gene. CDR3 sequence reads: CSVVSGLAGVWQETQYF. The CDR3 DNA follows: TGCAGCGTTGTATCTGGTCTAGCGGGAGTTTGGCAAGAGACCCAGTACTTC.

This chain joins TRBV6-5 and TRBJ1-1; 7 nucleotides line up with TRBD1. This CDR3 is 13 amino acids long. The trim removed 6 bases at V and 0 bases at J, leaving 1 base unmatched. Per germline, CDR1 MNHEY and CDR2 SVGAGI. In nucleotides, the CDR3 is TGTGCCAGCAGGACAGGGCTGAACACTGAAGCTTTCTTT. This translates into CASRTGLNTEAFF.

In this sample, this clone turned up a few times. This chain connects TRBV15 to TRBJ2-5, with 9 bases matching TRBD2. CDR1 is LNHNV, CDR2 YYDKDF, per germline (reference sequence). With V trimmed by 3 bases and J by 1 base, 6 bases remained unmatched. The CDR3 has 16 amino acids. CDR3 sequence: CATSRGGSGGQETQYF. CDR3 DNA sequence: TGTGCCACCAGCAGGGGGGGTAGCGGGGGCCAAGAGACCCAGTACTTC.

The chain has TRBV29-1 and TRBJ2-7; D unclear. Between the trimmed V and J ends, which lost 4 bases and 9 bases, there was a span of 16 bases. The CDR3 extends over 12 amino acids. In germline, CDR1 is SQVTM, CDR2 ANQGSEA. CDR3 sequence reads: CSVVSETTGQYF. As DNA, the CDR3 is TGCAGCGTTGTGTCAGAAACCACGGGGCAGTACTTC.

The chain recombines TRBV5-1 with TRBJ1-2, with 11 bases identical to TRBD1. Germline V lookup: CDR1 SGHRS, CDR2 YFSETQ. The V segment lost 4 bases and the J segment 8 bases; nucleotides outside the gene matches: 10. The CDR3 loop spans 15 amino acids. CDR3 DNA sequence: TGCGCCAGCAGCAGCGGACAGGGGGCGCATCAAGGCTACACCTTC. Its translation: CASSSGQGAHQGYTF.